The clone carrying this T cell receptor beta chain was seen just once. What it recognizes is unknown. This record belongs to a study of cytomegalovirus exposure and HLA in healthy donors. Findings and caveats of the study: A later analysis showed that HLA-associated TCR beta chains had undergone more clonal expansion than equally common others. Later analysis placed DRB1 highest and HLA-C lowest in TCR association rates, which differed by HLA locus.

Germline CDR1 SGHNT, CDR2 YYREEE (reference sequence). J lost 7 bases, V lost 4 bases, and 11 bases had no gene match. The CDR3 is 16 amino acids. Researchers ran the PCR with 60 Vbeta and 13 Jbeta primers. Study processing details: Some 11 million of the 75 million to 95 million unique TCR beta chains counted in a later analysis were shared. Clones were read by immunoSEQ multiplex PCR, and TCRdb kept only the in-frame ones, dropping some. For V, J and clone size, that table is used; D and trimming come from the DNA. The sample has roughly 100,000 clones, 55% to 75% seen once. This rearrangement joins TRBV5-4 to TRBJ2-1; 10 bases agree with TRBD2. This TCR derives from a man aged 60-69 years in good health and CMV-seronegative. Material: PBMCs. Written as DNA, the CDR3 is TGTGCCAGCAGCGGGGGTGGGGCTAGCGGGAGTAATGAGCAGTTCTTC. This codes for CASSGGGASGSNEQFF.